Below, 7 T cell receptor beta chains from the same sample are listed, as sequenced in a study of blood T cell repertoires in COVID-19. TCRdb's copy holds only in-frame clones and misses some; the assay was immunoSEQ multiplex PCR. This table holds roughly 28,000 clones, 70% to 90% found once. Sequencing was performed on peripheral blood. These receptors were taken from a man in his 70s with active COVID-19.

The chain links TRBV6-5 to TRBJ2-7; tentatively, D is TRBD2 (5 bases). V was pared by 2 bases and J by 4 bases, with 15 bases between. This CDR3 comprises 15 residues. CDR1 is MNHEY and CDR2 is SVGAGI in the germline V gene. This CDR3 is CASSYGASGLYEQYF. CDR3 bases: TGTGCCAGCAGTTACGGCGCGAGCGGTTTGTACGAGCAGTACTTC.

The chain employs TRBV10-3 and TRBJ2-7, with TRBD2 as a possible D gene (5 bases). The CDR3 is made up of 15 amino acids. The germline V and J ends were trimmed by 10 bases and 2 bases, with 21 bases remaining between them. The germline V gene has CDR1 ENHRY and CDR2 SYGVKD. CDR3 DNA sequence: TGTGCCACATCCGACATGGAAGGAGCGGCCTACGAGCAGTACTTC. Its translation: CATSDMEGAAYEQYF.

The chain uses TRBV16 and TRBJ1-1, with 8 bases fitting TRBD1. The trim removed 0 bases at V and 5 bases at J, leaving 2 bases unmatched. This CDR3 is built from 14 residues. Germline V gene data show CDR1 as KGHSY and CDR2 as FQNENV. The chain's CDR3 is CASSQSRTGTEAFF. In DNA, the CDR3 is TGTGCCAGCAGCCAATCAAGGACAGGGACTGAAGCTTTCTTT.

V gene TRBV19 combines with J gene TRBJ2-1, with TRBD1 as a possible D gene (5 bases). The CDR3 has 15 residues. V gave up 7 bases and J gave up 2 bases, with 15 bases separating them. In germline, CDR1 is LNHDA, CDR2 SQIVND (reference sequence). This chain's CDR3 is CASNDGATPYNEQFF. In DNA, the CDR3 is TGTGCCAGTAATGATGGGGCCACCCCCTACAATGAGCAGTTCTTC.

J is TRBJ2-3 and V is TRBV5-1; 9 bases line up with TRBD2. CDR1 is SGHRS and CDR2 is YFSETQ in the germline V gene. Unmatched junction bases numbered 4, after V lost 5 bases and J lost 3 bases. The CDR3 extends over 14 amino acids. CDR3 in amino acids: CASSGLAGTDTQYF. The CDR3 nucleotides are TGCGCCAGCAGTGGTCTAGCGGGGACAGATACGCAGTATTTT.

The rearrangement uses TRBV30 and TRBJ2-7; 8 nucleotides agree with TRBD1. This CDR3 comprises 13 residues. Germline trimming cut 2 bases from V and 6 bases from J; bases unmatched to any gene: 6. Per the germline V gene, CDR1 is GTSNPN and CDR2 is SVGIG (reference sequence). The CDR3 loop reads CAWSRTGPLEQYF. The CDR3 coding sequence is TGTGCCTGGAGTCGGACAGGGCCGCTCGAGCAGTACTTC.

The V call is TRBV2, the J call TRBJ1-5; TRBD1 matches at 7 bases. This CDR3 spans 17 amino acids. The germline CDR1 and CDR2 sequences are SNHLY and FYNNEI. After removal of 6 bases from V and 2 bases from J, the junction contained 13 bases not matched to a gene. CDR3 region: CASRRGETGRRNQPQHF. DNA for the CDR3: TGTGCCAGCAGAAGGGGGGAGACAGGGAGGCGCAATCAGCCCCAGCATTTT.